These 29 T cell receptor beta chains were sequenced from one sample in a study of blood T cell repertoires in COVID-19. Method: immunoSEQ multiplex PCR; TCRdb's copy keeps in-frame clones and lacks some. This sample has 150,000 to 200,000 clones, with 70% to 90% found just once. Sequenced input: peripheral blood. These receptor sequences come from a human donor in a cohort sampled during active COVID-19.

The chain carries TRBV20-1 and TRBJ2-7; unclear D gene. The CDR3 runs 11 residues. CDR1 and CDR2 from the germline V gene are DFQATT and SNEGSKA (reference sequence). Trimming stripped 3 bases from V and 5 bases from J, with 8 bases between. In DNA, the CDR3 is TGCAGTGCTAGTCCGGGTAACGAGCAGTACTTC. Amino acids: CSASPGNEQYF.

J is TRBJ2-4 and V is TRBV9; D is possibly TRBD2 (6 bases). Trimming left V 3 bases short and J 0 bases short, with 13 bases between. Germline values: CDR1 SGDLS, CDR2 YYNGEE. This CDR3 is 16 amino acids long. CDR3 sequence reads: CASSGPGDLAKNIQYF. In DNA, the CDR3 is TGTGCCAGCAGCGGGCCGGGGGACTTAGCCAAAAACATTCAGTACTTC.

This chain joins TRBV7-2 and TRBJ2-1; perhaps TRBD2 as D (5 bases). Germline V gene sequence: CDR1 SGHTA, CDR2 FQGNSA. Trimming took off 1 base at V and 9 bases at J, with 13 bases between the two ends. This CDR3 region has 14 residues. The CDR3 sequence is CASSLDGGRGEQFF. As DNA, the CDR3 is TGTGCCAGCAGCTTAGACGGAGGCCGGGGTGAGCAGTTCTTC. Based on the CDR3 plus reference TRBV7-2 and TRBJ2-1, the full variable domain is GAGVSQSPSNKVTEKGKDVELRCDPISGHTALYWYRQSLGQGLEFLIYFQGNSAPDKSGLPSDRFSAERTGGSVSTLTIQRTQQEDSAVYLCASSLDGGRGEQFFGPGTRLTVL.

The chain is built from TRBV3-1 (or the pseudogene TRBV3-2) and TRBJ2-7; 7 bases align to TRBD1. This CDR3 is built from 15 residues. Germline V CDR1 and CDR2: LGHDT, YNNKEL (reference sequence). The trim removed 2 bases at V and 3 bases at J, leaving 7 bases unmatched. The CDR3 DNA sequence: TGTGCCAGCAGCCAAAGCTCACAGGGGCTCTACGAGCAGTACTTC. Amino acid sequence: CASSQSSQGLYEQYF.

This clone has just one count. The rearrangement uses TRBV3-1 (or the pseudogene TRBV3-2) and TRBJ1-3; D call uncertain. Germline V lookup: CDR1 LGHDT, CDR2 YNNKEL (reference sequence). CDR3 length equals 17 residues. Trimming removed 3 bases at V and 0 bases at J, with 15 bases between. The CDR3 reads CASSHLNRLFSGNTIYF. CDR3 sequence (DNA): TGTGCCAGCAGCCACCTAAACCGATTATTCTCTGGAAACACCATATATTTT.

The genes are TRBV7-8 and TRBJ2-1; the match to TRBD2 covers 13 bases. With 5 bases clipped from V and 5 bases from J, the junction kept 6 bases outside the gene matches. The CDR3 is 16 amino acids. The germline V gene encodes CDR1 SGHVS and CDR2 FQNEAQ. CDR3 amino acids: CASSHGLAGVNNEQFF. The CDR3 DNA reads TGTGCCAGCAGCCACGGACTAGCGGGAGTTAACAATGAGCAGTTCTTC.

V and J are TRBV9 and TRBJ2-1; D is perhaps TRBD1 (5 bases). The germline CDR1 and CDR2 sequences are SGDLS and YYNGEE. This CDR3 comprises 16 residues. The V end lost 4 bases, the J end lost 1 base, and 15 bases lay between the germline ends. DNA for the CDR3: TGTGCCAGCAGCACCCCTCGACAGAGGTCCTACAATGAGCAGTTCTTC. Amino acids: CASSTPRQRSYNEQFF.

The chain couples TRBV7-9 to TRBJ2-2, with a possible D match to TRBD2 (5 bases). Trimming shortened V by 5 bases and J by 6 bases, and 10 bases separated the two germline ends. CDR1 is SEHNR and CDR2 is FQNEAQ in the germline V gene (reference sequence). CDR3 size: 13 residues. The CDR3 loop reads CASSPLGAGELFF. CDR3 DNA: TGTGCCAGCAGCCCATTGGGAGCCGGGGAGCTGTTTTTT.

This clone was recorded only once. The V gene is TRBV7-2, the J gene TRBJ1-2; no clear D. Germline CDR1 SGHTA, CDR2 FQGNSA. V was pared by 5 bases and J by 1 base, with 17 bases between. This CDR3 region has 16 residues. In nucleotides, the CDR3 is TGTGCCAGCAGCGCCCATAAGGCGGATATTAACTATGGCTACACCTTC. Residues: CASSAHKADINYGYTF. Full variable domain (missing parts from reference TRBV7-2 and TRBJ1-2): GAGVSQSPSNKVTEKGKDVELRCDPISGHTALYWYRQSLGQGLEFLIYFQGNSAPDKSGLPSDRFSAERTGGSVSTLTIQRTQQEDSAVYLCASSAHKADINYGYTFGSGTRLTVV.

V is TRBV21-1 and J is TRBJ2-2; the table's TRBD1 call for D was not verified on the DNA. TRBV21-1 constitutes a pseudogene. The CDR3 has 16 amino acids. In nucleotides, the CDR3 is TGTGCCAGCAGCAAAGACAGGGGGTTAAGGGCCGGGGAGCTGTTTTTT. Translating gives CASSKDRGLRAGELFF.

This clone occurred once. The chain carries TRBV19 and TRBJ2-5, with 8 positions matching TRBD1. The germline V gene encodes CDR1 LNHDA and CDR2 SQIVND (reference sequence). V shed 5 bases, J shed 2 bases, and the junction held 16 bases outside the gene matches. The CDR3 has 18 amino acids. Here the CDR3 reads CASSAIQVRQGKQETQYF. The CDR3 DNA is TGTGCCAGTAGTGCTATACAAGTGCGACAGGGGAAACAAGAGACCCAGTACTTC. The full variable domain, completed using reference TRBV19 and TRBJ2-5, is DGGITQSPKYLFRKEGQNVTLSCEQNLNHDAMYWYRQDPGQGLRLIYYSQIVNDFQKGDIAEGYSVSREKKESFPLTVTSAQKNPTAFYLCASSAIQVRQGKQETQYFGPGTRLLVL.

This chain connects TRBV7-3 to TRBJ1-4, with TRBD1 identical over 8 bases. Germline V CDR1 and CDR2: SGHTA, FQGTGA. This CDR3 spans 16 amino acids. Unmatched junction bases numbered 12, after V lost 5 bases and J lost 7 bases. CDR3 DNA sequence: TGTGCCAGCAGCCCCAAAACCTCAGGGGGCCGTGAAAAACTGTTTTTT. It codes for CASSPKTSGGREKLFF.

The chain carries TRBV10-3 and TRBJ1-5; TRBD1 aligns across 7 bases. V lost 2 bases, J lost 0 bases, and 4 bases stayed unmatched. CDR3 size: 16 residues. Germline V gene lookup returns CDR1 ENHRY and CDR2 SYGVKD. The CDR3 sequence is CAISEGGQNSNQPQHF. DNA of the CDR3: TGTGCCATCAGTGAGGGGGGACAGAATAGCAATCAGCCCCAGCATTTT.

This rearrangement joins TRBV11-2 to TRBJ2-7, with 15 bases that match TRBD2. The V segment lost 5 bases and the J segment 2 bases; nucleotides outside the gene matches: 7. In germline, CDR1 is SGHAT, CDR2 FQNNGV. There are 17 residues in the CDR3. CDR3 in DNA: TGTGCCAGCAGCGCCCGGACTAGCGGGAGGGCCACCTACGAGCAGTACTTC. This codes for CASSARTSGRATYEQYF.

The DNA for the CDR3 is TGTGCCAGCAGCTTAGATCGGTTGGGCACCAATCAGCCCCAGCATTTT. Translating gives CASSLDRLGTNQPQHF. The chain is built from TRBV11-2 and TRBJ1-5; no reliable D call. The CDR3 length is 16 residues. Per the germline V gene, CDR1 is SGHAT and CDR2 is FQNNGV. Between the trimmed V and J ends, which lost 0 bases and 3 bases, there was a span of 12 bases.

For the CDR3, the DNA is TGTGCCAGCAGTTACTCGACTAGCTACGAGCAGTACTTC. It translates to CASSYSTSYEQYF. V usage is TRBV6-5 and J usage is TRBJ2-5, with D tentatively TRBD2 (6 bases). The assigned J gene may be wrong: the sequence end matches TRBJ2-7 better. The CDR3 runs 13 residues. Germline CDR1 MNHEY, CDR2 SVGAGI.

J is TRBJ2-7 and V is TRBV19, with 10 bases aligning to TRBD1. V dropped 4 bases and J dropped 1; count of bases not matched to a gene: 4. There are 15 residues in the CDR3. The germline V gene encodes CDR1 LNHDA and CDR2 SQIVND (reference sequence). The DNA of the CDR3 is TGTGCCAGTAGTACAAGGACAGGGGGGTCCTACGAGCAGTACTTC. Translation gives CASSTRTGGSYEQYF.

The V gene is TRBV27, the J gene TRBJ1-3; the match to TRBD1 covers 7 bases. The germline gives CDR1 MNHEY, CDR2 SMNVEV (reference sequence). This CDR3 has 18 amino acids. With V trimmed by 5 bases and J by 4 bases, 17 bases remained unmatched. This chain's CDR3 is CASSRWQGDHRQGNTIYF. CDR3 sequence (DNA): TGTGCCAGCAGTCGGTGGCAGGGGGATCACCGCCAGGGAAACACCATATATTTT.

The rearrangement joins TRBV20-1 to TRBJ2-7; 11 bases map to TRBD2. V shed 3 bases and J 3 bases; nucleotides not matched to a gene: 13. Germline V gives CDR1 DFQATT, CDR2 SNEGSKA (reference sequence). The CDR3 loop spans 17 amino acids. CDR3 in amino acids: CSASRLAGGVGSYEQYF. DNA for the CDR3: TGCAGTGCTAGTAGGCTAGCGGGAGGAGTAGGGAGCTACGAGCAGTACTTC.

This clone was seen only a few times. V is TRBV9 and J is TRBJ1-4; 7 bases are shared with TRBD1. CDR1 is SGDLS, CDR2 YYNGEE, per germline. The CDR3 is 16 amino acids. The ends lost 1 base at V and 8 bases at J; junction bases unmatched: 11. The CDR3 bases are TGTGCCAGCAGCGTAAGCTCAGGGGGATCGGGCGAAAAACTGTTTTTT. This codes for CASSVSSGGSGEKLFF.

The rearrangement links TRBV7-2 to TRBJ2-5; 9 bases are a match to TRBD1. CDR3 length: 13 amino acids. V gave up 7 bases and J gave up 1 base; unmatched junction bases: 1. Germline CDR1 is SGHTA and CDR2 is FQGNSA. CDR3 sequence reads: CASKDRGQETQYF. For the CDR3, the DNA is TGTGCCAGCAAGGACAGGGGCCAAGAGACCCAGTACTTC.

V is TRBV29-1 and J is TRBJ2-1; 11 nucleotides align to TRBD2. The CDR3 contains 18 residues. With V trimmed by 3 bases and J by 2 bases, 12 bases remained unmatched. Per the germline V gene, CDR1 is SQVTM and CDR2 is ANQGSEA. The CDR3 region has the DNA TGCAGCGTTGAGGGGCTAGCGGGAGGTTCAAGTGCCTACAATGAGCAGTTCTTC. Translation gives CSVEGLAGGSSAYNEQFF.

This chain connects TRBV28 to TRBJ1-6; D unresolved. CDR3 size: 15 residues. Deletions cut 7 bases from V and 0 bases from J, with 10 bases between. Germline V gene sequence: CDR1 MDHEN, CDR2 SYDVKM. The CDR3 reads CASKMATSYNSPLHF. The CDR3 DNA reads as TGTGCCAGCAAGATGGCCACCTCCTATAATTCACCCCTCCACTTT.

This clone was counted between two and nine times. This chain uses TRBV19 with TRBJ1-3; D is unresolved. Trimming took off 2 bases at V and 0 bases at J, with 14 bases between the two ends. Germline-derived CDR1 and CDR2 are LNHDA and SQIVND (reference sequence). CDR3 length equals 17 residues. This CDR3 reads CASSIKATGSSGNTIYF. The CDR3 coding sequence is TGTGCCAGTAGTATAAAAGCCACCGGTAGCTCTGGAAACACCATATATTTT.

The chain is built from TRBV2 and TRBJ2-7, with 7 bases matching TRBD1. V was clipped by 6 bases and J by 4 bases; unmatched bases: 3. The CDR3 length is 12 residues. CDR1 is SNHLY and CDR2 is FYNNEI in the germline V gene. The chain's CDR3 is CASRDRNYEQYF. The CDR3 DNA sequence: TGTGCCAGCAGGGACAGGAATTACGAGCAGTACTTC.

As for this clone: Other DNA sequences in the sample encode the same CDR3. The rearrangement uses TRBV5-1 and TRBJ2-7; D might be TRBD1 (6 bases). V was pared by 0 bases and J by 2 bases, with 9 bases between. This CDR3 spans 14 amino acids. Germline assignment: CDR1 SGHRS and CDR2 YFSETQ. CDR3 sequence reads: CASSLGGQTYEQYF. The CDR3 DNA is TGCGCCAGCAGCTTGGGCGGACAGACCTACGAGCAGTACTTC.

The chain uses TRBV7-2 and TRBJ2-7; 12 bases match TRBD1. The CDR3 has 16 amino acids. The V and J ends lost 5 bases and 7 bases, in that order; junction bases with no gene match: 12. CDR1 and CDR2 (germline): SGHTA, FQGNSA. The CDR3 DNA sequence: TGTGCCAGCAGCCTATGGCCGGGACAGGGGGCGCTGGAGCAGTACTTC. It yields the protein CASSLWPGQGALEQYF.

The V and J genes are TRBV10-2 and TRBJ2-4; the D gene is possibly TRBD1 (6 bases). Per the germline V gene, CDR1 is WSHSY and CDR2 is SAAADI. V shed 2 bases and J shed 3 bases, with 11 bases lying between them. The length of the CDR3 is 15 residues. The CDR3 region is CASSEGQTIKNIQYF. DNA for the CDR3: TGCGCCAGCAGTGAGGGACAGACAATCAAAAACATTCAGTACTTC.

This clone was detected only a few times. The chain couples TRBV28 to TRBJ2-5; tentative D call: TRBD1 (5 bases). V lost 4 bases to trimming and J lost 2 bases, with 11 bases between them. This CDR3 region has 14 residues. Germline V gene sequence: CDR1 MDHEN, CDR2 SYDVKM. CDR3 protein: CASSSQGWQETQYF. In DNA, the CDR3 is TGTGCCAGCAGTTCTCAGGGTTGGCAAGAGACCCAGTACTTC.